Detailed here is one T cell receptor beta chain. The sample belongs to a study of shared clonotypes between healthy human individuals. J lost 2 bases, V lost 4 bases, and 8 bases had no gene match. This CDR3 has 16 residues. Germline CDR1 and CDR2: SGHTA and FQGNSA. Clones were read by immunoSEQ multiplex PCR, and TCRdb kept only the in-frame ones, dropping some. The sample comprises under 1,900,000 clones, around 98.5% of which are singletons, and roughly 0.36% rests with the top ten. The origin of this receptor is a man aged 25 to 40 in good health. The chain is built from TRBV7-2 and TRBJ2-7, with 10 bases matching TRBD2. The specimen was naive CD4+ T cells sorted from blood. Subset: CD45RA+ positively selected. In nucleotides, the CDR3 is TGTGCCAGCAGCTCAAGGACTAGCGGAGACACCTACGAGCAGTACTTC. It encodes CASSSRTSGDTYEQYF. The entire variable domain, with the rest obtained from reference TRBV7-2 and TRBJ2-7, is as follows: GAGVSQSPSNKVTEKGKDVELRCDPISGHTALYWYRQSLGQGLEFLIYFQGNSAPDKSGLPSDRFSAERTGGSVSTLTIQRTQQEDSAVYLCASSSRTSGDTYEQYFGPGTRLTVT.